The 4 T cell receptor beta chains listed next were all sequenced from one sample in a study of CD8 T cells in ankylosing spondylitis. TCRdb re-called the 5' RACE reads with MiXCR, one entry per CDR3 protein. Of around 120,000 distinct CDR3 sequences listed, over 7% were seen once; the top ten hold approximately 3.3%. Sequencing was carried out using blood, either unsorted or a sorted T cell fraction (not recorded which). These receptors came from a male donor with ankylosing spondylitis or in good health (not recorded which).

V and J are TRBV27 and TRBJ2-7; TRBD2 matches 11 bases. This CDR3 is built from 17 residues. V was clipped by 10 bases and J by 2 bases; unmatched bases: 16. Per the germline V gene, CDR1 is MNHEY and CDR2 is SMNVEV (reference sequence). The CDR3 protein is CATQTNPGLAAAYEQYF. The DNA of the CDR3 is TGTGCCACACAGACAAACCCGGGACTAGCGGCAGCCTACGAGCAGTACTTC.

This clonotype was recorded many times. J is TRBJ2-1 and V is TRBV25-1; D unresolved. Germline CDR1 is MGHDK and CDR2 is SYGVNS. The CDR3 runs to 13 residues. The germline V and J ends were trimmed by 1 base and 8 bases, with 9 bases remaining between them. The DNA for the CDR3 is TGTGCCAGCAGTGAATTCGGAAAGGATGAGCAGTTCTTC. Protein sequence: CASSEFGKDEQFF.

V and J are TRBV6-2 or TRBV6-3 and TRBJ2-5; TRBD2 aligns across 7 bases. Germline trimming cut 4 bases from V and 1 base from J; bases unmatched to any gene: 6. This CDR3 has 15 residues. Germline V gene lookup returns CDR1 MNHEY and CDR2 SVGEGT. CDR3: CASSSVAGTQETQYF. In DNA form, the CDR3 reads TGTGCCAGCAGTTCGGTAGCGGGTACCCAAGAGACCCAGTACTTC.

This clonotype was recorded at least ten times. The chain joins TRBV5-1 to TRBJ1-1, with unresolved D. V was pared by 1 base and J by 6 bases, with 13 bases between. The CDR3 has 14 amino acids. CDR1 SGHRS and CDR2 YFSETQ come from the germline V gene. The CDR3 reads CASSLLGIGAEAFF. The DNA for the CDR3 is TGCGCCAGCAGCTTGCTAGGGATAGGCGCTGAAGCTTTCTTT.